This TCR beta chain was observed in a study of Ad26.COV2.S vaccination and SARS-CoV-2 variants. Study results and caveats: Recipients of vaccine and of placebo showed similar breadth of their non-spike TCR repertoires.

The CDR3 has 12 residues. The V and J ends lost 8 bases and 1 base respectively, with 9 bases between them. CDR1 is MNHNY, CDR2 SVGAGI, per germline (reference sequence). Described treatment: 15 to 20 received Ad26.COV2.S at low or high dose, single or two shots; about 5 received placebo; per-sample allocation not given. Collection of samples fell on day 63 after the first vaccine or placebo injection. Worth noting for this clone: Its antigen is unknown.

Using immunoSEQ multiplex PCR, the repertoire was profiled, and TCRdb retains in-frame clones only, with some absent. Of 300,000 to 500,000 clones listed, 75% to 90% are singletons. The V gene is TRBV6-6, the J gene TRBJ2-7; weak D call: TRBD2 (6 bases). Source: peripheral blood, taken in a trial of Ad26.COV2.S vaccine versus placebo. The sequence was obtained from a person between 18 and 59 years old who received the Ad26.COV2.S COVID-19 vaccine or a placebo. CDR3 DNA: TGTGCCAGCGGAGGGTATTCCTACGAGCAGTACTTC. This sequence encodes CASGGYSYEQYF.